This T cell receptor (beta chain) is from a study of naive and memory T cell subsets. In germline, CDR1 is MNHNY, CDR2 SVGAGI (reference sequence). This CDR3 has 13 amino acids. The J segment lost 10 bases and the V segment lost 10 bases, leaving 8 bases of the junction unmatched. Two oligonucleotides, mixed equimolar, formed the beta constant-region primer covering TRBC1 and TRBC2. TCRdb ran MiXCR on the UMI-ligation and nested PCR reads and lists one entry per CDR3 protein. There are 140,000 to 150,000 distinct CDR3 sequences in the sample; approximately 15% occur only once, and about 0.13% lies in the top ten. Overall study findings and caveats: Clonotypes here are unpaired alpha or beta chain sequences. Possibly reflecting memory cells re-expressing CD45RA, a few larger clonotypes occurred in naive repertoires, especially CD8.

On this clonotype itself: Its antigen is not known.

The receptor was derived from a human donor in good health. The specimen sequenced was naive CD4+ T cells from blood. The chain employs TRBV6-6 and TRBJ2-1; 12 nucleotides align to TRBD2. CDR3 in DNA: TGTGCCACCGCTAGCGGGAGGGCCTCCGAGCAGTTCTTC. Translating gives CATASGRASEQFF.